This T cell receptor beta chain was obtained from a study of ipilimumab plus nivolumab after autologous stem cell transplantation. Checkpoint therapy with ipilimumab 1 mg/kg began 14 to 28 days after transplant. Method: immunoSEQ multiplex PCR; TCRdb's copy keeps in-frame clones and lacks some. Of 9,000 to 15,000 clones listed, roughly 70% were seen once; the top ten hold approximately 10%. The germline gives CDR1 ENHRY, CDR2 SYGVKD. This CDR3 region has 15 residues. With V trimmed by 3 bases and J by 11 bases, 11 bases remained unmatched. The source material was PBMCs, sampled in a trial of ipilimumab plus nivolumab as post-transplant consolidation. The genes are TRBV10-3 and TRBJ1-3; TRBD1 aligns across 9 bases. The source is a male donor with multiple myeloma. For the CDR3, the DNA is TGTGCCATCAGTGATCCCGGGACAGGGTCAGGGTCCATATATTTT. Its protein product is CAISDPGTGSGSIYF.